This T cell receptor beta chain is drawn from a study of T cells in Graves' hyperthyroidism and ophthalmopathy (dated by TCRdb to between 2018 and 2020). In the study overall: Peripheral blood was sampled at the time of initial diagnosis, prior to any treatment. TCR V-J signatures able to tell the groups apart were searched for in a discovery cohort of approximately 95 patients, of whom more than 40 had Graves' ophthalmopathy and more than 55 had stable Graves' hyperthyroidism. Prospective prediction of ophthalmopathy was tested in an independent validation cohort consisting of 18 hyperthyroidism patients and 15 to 17 patients who later progressed to ophthalmopathy. For training and testing, the approximately 97 patients in the discovery cohort were randomly divided in a 7:3 ratio. In roughly six Graves' hyperthyroidism patients, the study also compared T-cell repertoires from thyroid tissue with T-cell repertoires from blood. Once sampling was done, hyperthyroidism patients were given methimazole at a starting dose of 30 mg daily, whereas ophthalmopathy patients were given high-dose intravenous methylprednisolone. The paper describes TCR Vbeta CDR3 sequencing of 140 or so peripheral blood samples, made up of fewer than 50 ophthalmopathy patients, 70 to 75 hyperthyroidism patients and some 17 progressor patients.

After removal of 6 bases from V and 2 bases from J, the junction retains 3 bases not matched to a gene. From its cysteine to its phenylalanine, the CDR3 spans 14 amino acids. This entry keeps only the CDR3 DNA: 42 bases, framed from base 1. The CDR1 and CDR2 encoded by the germline V gene (reference sequence) are SEHNR and FQNEAQ. Amplification of TCR beta CDR3 regions was carried out from RNA transcripts. The TCR CDR3 was subjected to a first round of RT-PCR using the HTBI primer set and the Qiagen OneStep RT-PCR kit. The libraries were constructed in a second round of multiplex PCR and then size-selected and purified. Libraries were sequenced paired-end with 100 bp reads on an Illumina HiSeq2000. On the study's bioinformatics: SOAPnuke was used to process the raw data, with reads discarded if the reads contained adapters or uncalled bases, had a mean Phred below 15, or lacked an exact constant-primer or identifier match. High-quality paired reads were merged using COPE v1.2.5, and each unique nucleotide sequence was defined as a clonotype. Clonotypes were aligned to IMGT TRBV, TRBD and TRBJ reference segments using MiTCR v1.1. The analysis was restricted to V-J combinations with a frequency above 0.0001, which together covered over 99% of the repertoires. A TCS score was defined as the ratio between F50 (clonal expansion) and ExV (chaos), using BLOSUM62-based TCRdist between CDR3 peptides within each V-J. Welch's t-statistics and random forest reduced some 510 V-J features to about 12, which were used in a naive Bayes classifier (R e1071). Using fastp at Q25 and MiXCR, TCRdb reprocessed the public reads and kept productive beta chains. Rows with a matching CDR3 protein are joined into one entry that keeps the most common DNA and genes. These V and J calls originate from TCRdb's pipeline instead of the authors' own analysis. The sample table shows about 700,000 distinct CDR3 sequences, and roughly 15% are seen once. The leading ten clones occupy roughly 10% of the sample.

As regards this clonotype: No antigen is known for it. One base away lies a much larger clone, so this may be a sequencing read error.

Study-wide conclusions, independent of this receptor: A model built on a 13 V-J signature distinguished ophthalmopathy from stable hyperthyroidism, reaching around 87% sensitivity and around 81% specificity in cross-validation and 80%/75% in testing. Sample size was not statistically predetermined, and investigators were not blinded to group allocation. Most expanded thyroid clonotypes (frequency above 0.001) were also found in blood, which suggests that blood repertoires may mirror thyroid immune responses. In validation, the model predicted progression to ophthalmopathy a median of roughly 6.1 months before onset, with about 67% sensitivity and around 76% specificity.

Stable Graves' hyperthyroidism was defined as the absence of progression to ophthalmopathy over 18 months of follow-up. The hyperthyroidism patients were between 18 and 65 years old and newly diagnosed, with a disease duration of less than 2 months. Exclusion was applied to patients with uncontrolled infections, other autoimmune diseases, pregnancy or lactation. Diagnoses were established on the basis of clinical symptoms, serum thyroxine and TRAb, thyroid ultrasound, and orbital computed tomography. PBMCs were separated from under 12 ml of fresh peripheral blood using Ficoll-Paque density gradient centrifugation. Total RNA was extracted with Trizol reagent, and quality was checked on an Agilent 2100 Bioanalyzer.

The receptor's source is a woman between 18 and 30 years old with Graves' hyperthyroidism. The specimen sequenced was blood. The receptor chain draws on TRBV7-9 and TRBJ1-5; 8 junctional bases match TRBD1. The nucleotide sequence reads as follows: TGTGCCAGCAGTTCGGACAGGGGCAATCAGCCCCAGCATTTT. This yields the protein CASSSDRGNQPQHF.